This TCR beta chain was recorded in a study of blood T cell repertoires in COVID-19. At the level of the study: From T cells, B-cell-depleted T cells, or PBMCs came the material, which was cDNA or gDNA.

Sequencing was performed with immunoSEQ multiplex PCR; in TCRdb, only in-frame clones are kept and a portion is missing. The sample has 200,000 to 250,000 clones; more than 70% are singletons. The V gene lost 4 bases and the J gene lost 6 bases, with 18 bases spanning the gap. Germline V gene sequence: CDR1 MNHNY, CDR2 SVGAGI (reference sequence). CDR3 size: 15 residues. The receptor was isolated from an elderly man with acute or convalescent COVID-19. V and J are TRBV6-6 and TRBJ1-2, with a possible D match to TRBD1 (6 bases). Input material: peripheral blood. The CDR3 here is CASSFAFRGRDGYTF. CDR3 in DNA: TGTGCCAGCAGTTTCGCCTTCAGGGGTAGAGATGGCTACACCTTC.